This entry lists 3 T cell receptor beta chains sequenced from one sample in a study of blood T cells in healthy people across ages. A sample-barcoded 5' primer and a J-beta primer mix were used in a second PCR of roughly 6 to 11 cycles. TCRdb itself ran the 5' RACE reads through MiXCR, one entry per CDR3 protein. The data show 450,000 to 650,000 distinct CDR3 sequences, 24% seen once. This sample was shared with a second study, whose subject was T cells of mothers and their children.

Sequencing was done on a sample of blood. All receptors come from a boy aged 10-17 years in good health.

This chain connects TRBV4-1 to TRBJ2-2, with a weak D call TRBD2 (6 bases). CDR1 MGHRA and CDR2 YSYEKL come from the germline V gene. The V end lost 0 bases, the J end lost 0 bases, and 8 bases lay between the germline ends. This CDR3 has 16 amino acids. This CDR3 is CASSQEGRSNTGELFF. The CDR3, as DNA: TGCGCCAGCAGCCAAGAGGGGAGGTCGAACACCGGGGAGCTGTTTTTT.

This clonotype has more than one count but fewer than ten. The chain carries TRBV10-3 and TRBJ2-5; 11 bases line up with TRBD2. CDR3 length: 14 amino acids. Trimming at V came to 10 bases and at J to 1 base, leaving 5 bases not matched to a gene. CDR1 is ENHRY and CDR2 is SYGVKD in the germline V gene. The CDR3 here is CATTSGATQETQYF. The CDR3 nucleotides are TGTGCCACGACTAGCGGGGCGACCCAAGAGACCCAGTACTTC.

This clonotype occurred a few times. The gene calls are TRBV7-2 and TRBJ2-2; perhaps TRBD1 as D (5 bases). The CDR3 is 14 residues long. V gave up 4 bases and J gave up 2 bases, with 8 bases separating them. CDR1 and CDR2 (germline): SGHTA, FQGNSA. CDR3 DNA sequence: TGTGCCAGCAGCTCTTGGGGCAACACCGGGGAGCTGTTTTTT. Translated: CASSSWGNTGELFF.